A single sample gave rise to the 20 T cell receptor beta chains below, sequenced in a study of cytomegalovirus exposure and HLA in healthy donors. Primers included in the PCR were 60 Vbeta and 13 Jbeta primers. The data were produced by immunoSEQ multiplex PCR, yet TCRdb's version contains in-frame clones alone and is incomplete. The sample has fewer than 200,000 clones, roughly 85% seen once. Sequencing was done on a sample of PBMCs. The receptors originated from a woman between 50 and 59 years old in good health and CMV-seronegative.

This chain joins TRBV27 and TRBJ2-7, with 7 bases lining up with TRBD2. The CDR3 totals 14 residues. The trim removed 5 bases at V and 4 bases at J, leaving 8 bases unmatched. CDR1 is MNHEY and CDR2 is SMNVEV in the germline V gene (reference sequence). The CDR3 DNA sequence: TGTGCCAGCAGTCCATATGGGGGGGATTACGAGCAGTACTTC. Translation gives CASSPYGGDYEQYF.

The CDR3 is CASSRERIYSGNTIYF. DNA of the CDR3: TGTGCCAGCTCACGGGAGCGGATCTACTCTGGAAACACCATATATTTT. The chain is built from TRBV18 and TRBJ1-3; D gene uncertain. CDR1 KGHSH and CDR2 LQKENI come from the germline V gene. V lost 4 bases, J lost 0 bases, and 13 bases lay in between. CDR3 length: 16 amino acids. Looking up the rest from reference TRBV18 and TRBJ1-3 gives the full variable domain: NAGVMQNPRHLVRRRGQEARLRCSPMKGHSHVYWYRQLPEEGLKFMVYLQKENIIDESGMPKERFSAEFPKEGPSILRIQQVVRGDSAAYFCASSRERIYSGNTIYFGEGSWLTVV.

This chain connects TRBV4-2 to TRBJ1-4; 7 nucleotides match TRBD1. The germline gives CDR1 LGHNA, CDR2 YNFKEQ. This CDR3 contains 13 residues. V trimming: 4 bases; J trimming: 6 bases; junction bases outside the gene matches: 2. The CDR3 DNA follows: TGTGCCAGCAGCCGGCAGGGGGATGAAAAACTGTTTTTT. Protein product: CASSRQGDEKLFF.

V usage is TRBV5-6 and J usage is TRBJ1-5, with 7 bases aligning to TRBD1. This CDR3 spans 14 amino acids. V shed 3 bases and J 5 bases; nucleotides not matched to a gene: 5. The germline CDR1 and CDR2 sequences are SGHDT and YYEEEE. The CDR3 sequence: CASSSRGKYQPQHF. The CDR3 nucleotides read TGTGCCAGCAGCTCCAGGGGGAAGTATCAGCCCCAGCATTTT.

This clone came up once. CDR3 loop: CASSVSRGDGDTQYF. CDR3 bases: TGTGCCAGCAGTGTCTCCAGGGGAGATGGAGATACGCAGTATTTT. The J gene is TRBJ2-3, the V gene TRBV2, with a weak D call TRBD1 (6 bases). CDR3 length: 15 amino acids. Trimming stripped 4 bases from V and 5 bases from J, with 16 bases between. Germline V gene sequence: CDR1 SNHLY, CDR2 FYNNEI.

The gene calls are TRBV5-4 and TRBJ1-2; D gene uncertain. V lost 4 bases and J 5 bases, leaving 15 bases between the germline ends. The germline CDR1 and CDR2 sequences are SGHNT and YYREEE (reference sequence). There are 14 residues in the CDR3. Here the CDR3 reads CASSAGWAEYGYTF. Here the CDR3 DNA reads TGTGCCAGCAGCGCGGGTTGGGCCGAGTATGGCTACACCTTC. The full variable domain, completed using reference TRBV5-4 and TRBJ1-2, is ETGVTQSPTHLIKTRGQQVTLRCSSQSGHNTVSWYQQALGQGPQFIFQYYREEENGRGNFPPRFSGLQFPNYSSELNVNALELDDSALYLCASSAGWAEYGYTFGSGTRLTVV.

The V call is TRBV18, the J call TRBJ2-3; TRBD2 might be the D (5 bases). The germline V gene encodes CDR1 KGHSH and CDR2 LQKENI. The V and J ends lost 3 bases and 1 base respectively, with 14 bases between them. This CDR3 contains 16 residues. The CDR3 nucleotides are TGTGCCAGCTCACCCTGGCGGGCCGGAGGCACAGATACGCAGTATTTT. Amino acid sequence: CASSPWRAGGTDTQYF.

The chain employs TRBV19 and TRBJ1-2; a weak D match, TRBD1 (5 bases). V lost 3 bases, J lost 5 bases, and 19 bases lay in between. This CDR3 is built from 16 residues. CDR1 LNHDA and CDR2 SQIVND come from the germline V gene (reference sequence). This CDR3 is CASSMGLSVLRYGYTF. In DNA, the CDR3 is TGTGCCAGTAGTATGGGACTGAGCGTCCTGAGGTATGGCTACACCTTC.

The genes are TRBV10-3 and TRBJ2-3, with D tentatively TRBD1 (5 bases). This CDR3 comprises 13 residues. CDR1 and CDR2 (germline): ENHRY, SYGVKD. V was trimmed by 7 bases and J by 3 bases, leaving 11 bases between them. The CDR3, as DNA: TGTGCCATCAAGCAGGGTGTAACAGATACGCAGTATTTT. Its translation is CAIKQGVTDTQYF.

In this sample, this clone turned up once. The rearrangement joins TRBV19 to TRBJ1-2; TRBD1 aligns across 8 bases. V shed 2 bases, J shed 6 bases, and the junction held 8 bases outside the gene matches. Germline values: CDR1 LNHDA, CDR2 SQIVND (reference sequence). This CDR3 is 15 amino acids long. CDR3 amino acids: CASSIPPGGADGYTF. The CDR3 nucleotides are TGTGCCAGTAGTATACCGCCAGGGGGCGCGGATGGCTACACCTTC.

The chain joins TRBV4-3 to TRBJ1-3; D unclear. V lost 1 base and J 0 bases, leaving 7 bases between the germline ends. Germline V gene sequence: CDR1 LGHNA, CDR2 YSLEER. This CDR3 has 15 residues. The CDR3 region is CASSQGAVSGNTIYF. CDR3 sequence (DNA): TGCGCCAGCAGCCAAGGAGCGGTCTCTGGAAACACCATATATTTT.

The chain employs TRBV28 and TRBJ1-5; tentatively, D is TRBD1 (6 bases). Germline-derived CDR1 and CDR2 are MDHEN and SYDVKM. CDR3 length: 17 residues. The V end was cut by 1 base, the J end by 3 bases, with 16 bases between. CDR3 bases: TGTGCCAGCAGTTTATCTTGGCGCAGGGGAGACAATCAGCCCCAGCATTTT. This codes for CASSLSWRRGDNQPQHF.

The chain joins TRBV9 to TRBJ2-1; the match to TRBD1 covers 7 bases. The CDR3 contains 15 residues. CDR1 is SGDLS, CDR2 YYNGEE, per germline. Losses at the gene ends were 1 base for V and 5 bases for J; bases not matched to a gene: 6. The CDR3 sequence: CASSVRRDSDNEQFF. The CDR3 DNA sequence: TGTGCCAGCAGCGTACGTAGGGACAGCGACAATGAGCAGTTCTTC.

The chain couples TRBV5-6 to TRBJ1-6; D is possibly TRBD1 (6 bases). Germline loops: CDR1 SGHDT, CDR2 YYEEEE. V lost 4 bases, J lost 9 bases, and 14 bases lay in between. This CDR3 has 14 amino acids. The CDR3 DNA follows: TGTGCCAGCAGCGGGGGGGCCGCTCCTTCACCCCTCCACTTT. Amino acids: CASSGGAAPSPLHF.

The V call is TRBV7-2, the J call TRBJ2-7, with 11 bases lining up with TRBD2. The CDR3 spans 17 residues. Germline CDR1 is SGHTA and CDR2 is FQGNSA. J was trimmed by 6 bases and V by 5 bases; bases with no gene match: 15. The CDR3 region has the DNA TGTGCCAGCAGCCCCAGTCGTGTAGCGGGGGGGCGCGGCGAGCAGTACTTC. Its translation: CASSPSRVAGGRGEQYF.

This clone was observed once. This chain uses TRBV6-1 with TRBJ2-3; D is possibly TRBD2 (6 bases). Per germline, CDR1 MNHNS and CDR2 SASEGT. V lost 4 bases and J lost 2, with 19 bases in between. The CDR3 contains 17 residues. CDR3 nucleotide sequence: TGTGCCAGCAGTGGCACGGGACTGCGAACCTACACAGATACGCAGTATTTT. Protein: CASSGTGLRTYTDTQYF.

This clone was seen once. This sequence joins TRBV28 and TRBJ1-1; possibly TRBD1 for D (6 bases). CDR3 length: 15 residues. The V end lost 2 bases, the J end lost 4 bases, and 14 bases lay between the germline ends. Germline CDR1 and CDR2: MDHEN and SYDVKM. CDR3 coding DNA: TGTGCCAGCAGTTTACGCCCGACAGGACGCACTGAAGCTTTCTTT. Its translation: CASSLRPTGRTEAFF.

The rearrangement uses TRBV4-3 and TRBJ1-4; D is uncertain. The CDR3 is made up of 16 amino acids. V lost 0 bases and J lost 2, with 10 bases in between. Germline loops: CDR1 LGHNA, CDR2 YSLEER. The chain's CDR3 is CASSQDLGGTNEKLFF. The CDR3 nucleotides are TGCGCCAGCAGCCAAGATTTGGGAGGCACTAATGAAAAACTGTTTTTT.

This chain joins TRBV15 and TRBJ2-5; 12 bases are a match to TRBD2. Per germline, CDR1 LNHNV and CDR2 YYDKDF (reference sequence). The trim removed 5 bases at V and 4 bases at J, leaving 8 bases unmatched. The CDR3 is 16 amino acids. In DNA, the CDR3 is TGTGCCACCAGCCGTGGACTAGCGGGGAAGGGAGAGACCCAGTACTTC. This encodes CATSRGLAGKGETQYF.

This sequence joins TRBV7-9 and TRBJ1-1; possibly TRBD1 for D (5 bases). The CDR3 loop spans 17 amino acids. V shed 5 bases and J shed 2 bases, with 21 bases lying between them. The germline CDR1 and CDR2 sequences are SEHNR and FQNEAQ (reference sequence). DNA of the CDR3: TGTGCCAGCAGCGCAAGAAGGGACTTCGAGAGTAACACTGAAGCTTTCTTT. Encoded protein: CASSARRDFESNTEAFF. Combining the CDR3 with reference TRBV7-9 and TRBJ1-1 gives the whole variable domain DTGVSQNPRHKITKRGQNVTFRCDPISEHNRLYWYRQTLGQGPEFLTYFQNEAQLEKSRLLSDRFSAERPKGSFSTLEIQRTEQGDSAMYLCASSARRDFESNTEAFFGQGTRLTVV.